Listed here are 23 T cell receptor beta chains from one sample, sequenced in a study of blood T cell repertoires in COVID-19. Sequenced by immunoSEQ multiplex PCR; TCRdb stores in-frame clones only, minus some. The sample comprises 150,000 to 200,000 clones, roughly 88% of which are singletons, and over 10% rests with the top ten. Material for sequencing was PBMCs or T cells enriched from blood (not recorded which). These receptor sequences come from a woman in her fifties or sixties who had recovered from COVID-19.

The chain carries TRBV6-5 and TRBJ2-7, with a possible D match to TRBD1 (5 bases). Trimming removed 7 bases at V and 6 bases at J, with 16 bases between. The CDR3 is 13 residues long. Per the germline V gene, CDR1 is MNHEY and CDR2 is SVGAGI. CDR3 loop: CASTLPQGGEQYF. Here the CDR3 DNA reads TGTGCCAGCACCCTACCTCAGGGTGGCGAGCAGTACTTC.

The chain carries TRBV11-2 and TRBJ1-1, with 7 bases that match TRBD1. Looked up from germline, CDR1 is SGHAT and CDR2 is FQNNGV. V lost 1 base and J lost 6; bases outside the gene matches: 2. This CDR3 contains 13 residues. CDR3 DNA: TGTGCCAGCAGCTTAGCGAGGGGGCCTGAAGCTTTCTTT. Its protein product is CASSLARGPEAFF.

Here the CDR3 DNA reads TGTGCCAGCAGTGACCCAACTAGCGGGAGGGCCCCAGATACGCAGTATTTT. Protein: CASSDPTSGRAPDTQYF. J is TRBJ2-3 and V is TRBV2; 13 bases agree with TRBD2. The CDR3 sequence is 17 residues long. Germline V lookup: CDR1 SNHLY, CDR2 FYNNEI. The trim removed 3 bases at V and 4 bases at J, leaving 7 bases unmatched.

The rearrangement uses TRBV3-1 (or the pseudogene TRBV3-2) and TRBJ2-1; 11 bases match TRBD2. This CDR3 region has 16 residues. The J segment lost 6 bases and the V segment lost 1 base, leaving 5 bases of the junction unmatched. Germline V gene lookup returns CDR1 LGHDT and CDR2 YNNKEL (reference sequence). The CDR3 reads CASSQVGTSGSNEQFF. As DNA, the CDR3 is TGTGCCAGCAGCCAAGTGGGGACTAGCGGCTCCAATGAGCAGTTCTTC.

The chain is built from TRBV4-1 and TRBJ2-3, with unresolved D. This CDR3 contains 17 residues. The V gene's germline CDR1 is MGHRA and CDR2 YSYEKL. V was trimmed by 5 bases and J by 0 bases, leaving 18 bases between them. CDR3 nucleotides: TGCGCCAGCAGCGAGCTGAGCCCCAGGATTAGCACAGATACGCAGTATTTT. It yields the protein CASSELSPRISTDTQYF.

The rearrangement uses TRBV9 and TRBJ2-7; perhaps TRBD2 as D (5 bases). The CDR3 is 15 amino acids. Germline V CDR1 and CDR2: SGDLS, YYNGEE. V was pared by 2 bases and J by 6 bases, with 18 bases between. CDR3 region: CASSVTPDYRGEQYF. DNA of the CDR3: TGTGCCAGCAGCGTCACTCCAGACTATCGGGGCGAGCAGTACTTC. The whole variable domain, remainder taken from reference TRBV9 and TRBJ2-7, is DSGVTQTPKHLITATGQRVTLRCSPRSGDLSVYWYQQSLDQGLQFLIQYYNGEERAKGNILERFSAQQFPDLHSELNLSSLELGDSALYFCASSVTPDYRGEQYFGPGTRLTVT.

The V call is TRBV7-6, the J call TRBJ2-5; 11 bases align to TRBD2. The CDR3 extends over 16 amino acids. From germline, CDR1 is SGHVS and CDR2 FNYEAQ. The J segment lost 7 bases and the V segment lost 4 bases, leaving 11 bases of the junction unmatched. The CDR3 region is CASSSIGLAGRGTQYF. The CDR3 DNA sequence: TGTGCCAGCAGCTCTATCGGACTAGCGGGCAGAGGGACCCAGTACTTC.

The chain joins TRBV12-3 or TRBV12-4 to TRBJ1-6, with D unresolved. This CDR3 is 13 amino acids long. The V end lost 8 bases, the J end lost 7 bases, and 12 bases lay between the germline ends. The DNA for the CDR3 is TGTGCCAGCTCTCCAAGCTCCAATTCACCCCTCCACTTT. The encoded protein is CASSPSSNSPLHF.

V is TRBV6-5 and J is TRBJ1-1; 10 bases map to TRBD1. The ends lost 0 bases at V and 13 bases at J; junction bases unmatched: 5. Germline V gene lookup returns CDR1 MNHEY and CDR2 SVGAGI. The CDR3 runs to 13 residues. The CDR3 here is CASSYSDRGNGFF. CDR3 DNA: TGTGCCAGCAGTTACTCGGACAGGGGGAATGGTTTCTTT.

A word on this clone: One end of the junction varies from germline; a read error may be responsible. The V gene is TRBV6-2 or TRBV6-3, the J gene TRBJ2-5, with a weak D call TRBD1 (6 bases). Germline V lookup: CDR1 MNHEY, CDR2 SVGEGT. This CDR3 spans 16 amino acids. Here the CDR3 reads CASSDSPTGILGTQYF. Written as DNA, the CDR3 is TGTGCCAGCAGTGACTCCCCGACAGGTATCCTGGGGACCCAGTACTTC.

This sequence joins TRBV27 and TRBJ1-4; D gene unclear. Trimming shortened V by 5 bases and J by 0 bases, and 13 bases separated the two germline ends. This CDR3 has 16 amino acids. Per the germline V gene, CDR1 is MNHEY and CDR2 is SMNVEV (reference sequence). CDR3 loop: CASSVRQLATNEKLFF. The CDR3 nucleotides are TGTGCCAGCAGTGTGCGACAACTTGCAACTAATGAAAAACTGTTTTTT. Using reference TRBV27 and TRBJ1-4 for the parts outside the CDR3, the full variable domain is EAQVTQNPRYLITVTGKKLTVTCSQNMNHEYMSWYRQDPGLGLRQIYYSMNVEVTDKGDVPEGYKVSRKEKRNFPLILESPSPNQTSLYFCASSVRQLATNEKLFFGSGTQLSVL.

This chain connects TRBV7-2 to TRBJ1-5; D remains unclear. The CDR3 consists of 15 residues. Germline-derived CDR1 and CDR2 are SGHTA and FQGNSA. Trimming left V 1 base short and J 7 bases short, with 14 bases between. The CDR3 nucleotides are TGTGCCAGCAGCTTAGTGTCGGGCGCGGGGCAGCCCCAGCATTTT. This codes for CASSLVSGAGQPQHF.

V and J are TRBV5-1 and TRBJ2-3, with D tentatively TRBD2 (7 bases). CDR1 and CDR2 (germline): SGHRS, YFSETQ. The V end lost 4 bases, the J end lost 9 bases, and 18 bases lay between the germline ends. The CDR3 is 14 residues long. This chain's CDR3 is CASSPLGGGLTQYF. The CDR3 coding sequence is TGCGCCAGCAGCCCACTAGGGGGAGGGCTCACGCAGTATTTT.

The V call is TRBV10-3, the J call TRBJ1-5, with D unresolved. This CDR3 spans 14 amino acids. From germline, CDR1 is ENHRY and CDR2 SYGVKD. V was shortened by 2 bases and J by 9 bases, with 14 bases between the two germline ends. The CDR3 sequence: CAISEGSPPGPQHF. In nucleotides, the CDR3 is TGTGCCATCAGTGAGGGCAGCCCCCCAGGGCCCCAGCATTTT.

The chain has TRBV11-2 and TRBJ2-3; 8 positions agree with TRBD1. The CDR3 has 16 amino acids. Germline CDR1 reads SGHAT; CDR2 reads FQNNGV. J lost 3 bases, V lost 5 bases, and 10 bases had no gene match. CDR3 region: CASSLRGQGETDTQYF. The CDR3 region has the DNA TGTGCCAGCAGCCTCCGTGGACAGGGTGAAACAGATACGCAGTATTTT.

The J gene is TRBJ1-2, the V gene TRBV2; D is uncertain. CDR3 length: 12 amino acids. Trimming removed 8 bases at V and 6 bases at J, with 13 bases between. CDR1 and CDR2 (germline): SNHLY, FYNNEI. CDR3 protein: CASSSDLHGYTF. CDR3 coding DNA: TGTGCCAGCTCAAGCGACCTGCATGGCTACACCTTC.

The chain is built from TRBV19 and TRBJ1-4; no clear D gene. This CDR3 has 15 residues. Germline assignment: CDR1 LNHDA and CDR2 SQIVND (reference sequence). The V end was cut by 3 bases, the J end by 7 bases, with 15 bases between. CDR3 loop: CASSIFASPGEKLFF. The CDR3 bases are TGTGCCAGTAGTATTTTCGCCTCTCCGGGTGAAAAACTGTTTTTT.

This clone has just one count. The J gene is TRBJ2-2, the V gene TRBV28; 11 bases fit TRBD2. Germline V lookup: CDR1 MDHEN, CDR2 SYDVKM. With V trimmed by 0 bases and J by 0 bases, 0 bases remained unmatched. The CDR3 has 17 amino acids. CDR3 in amino acids: CASSLWGLAANTGELFF. The CDR3 DNA reads TGTGCCAGCAGTTTATGGGGACTAGCGGCGAACACCGGGGAGCTGTTTTTT.

This sequence joins TRBV28 and TRBJ1-2, with D possibly being TRBD1 (6 bases). The V gene's germline CDR1 is MDHEN and CDR2 SYDVKM. V was trimmed by 5 bases and J by 14 bases, leaving 18 bases between them. CDR3 length: 12 residues. The CDR3 region has the DNA TGTGCCAGCAGTCCTGTTCAGGGGCGTTGGACCTTC. This encodes CASSPVQGRWTF.

The V gene is TRBV5-5, the J gene TRBJ1-6, with 9 nucleotides matching TRBD1. V lost 1 base, J lost 10 bases, and 3 bases stayed unmatched. The CDR3 sequence is 14 residues long. In germline, CDR1 is SGHKS, CDR2 YYEKEE (reference sequence). The chain's CDR3 is CASSLTGGGSPLHF. CDR3 DNA: TGTGCCAGCAGCTTGACAGGGGGCGGCTCACCCCTCCACTTT.

V is TRBV7-8 and J is TRBJ2-5, with a tentative D call TRBD2 (6 bases). CDR1 is SGHVS and CDR2 is FQNEAQ in the germline V gene. The germline V and J ends were trimmed by 7 bases and 0 bases, with 15 bases remaining between them. This CDR3 region has 15 residues. The CDR3 DNA follows: TGTGCCAGCATCTACGGAGGGGCCAACCAAGAGACCCAGTACTTC. Translating gives CASIYGGANQETQYF.

V is TRBV24-1 and J is TRBJ2-1; 11 bases match TRBD2. J was trimmed by 12 bases and V by 10 bases; bases with no gene match: 13. In germline, CDR1 is KGHDR, CDR2 SFDVKD. The CDR3 length is 14 residues. The CDR3 reads CATQGVTSGTGQFF. In nucleotides, the CDR3 is TGTGCCACACAGGGGGTGACTAGCGGGACGGGGCAGTTCTTC.

This sequence joins TRBV6-2 or TRBV6-3 and TRBJ1-6; D is undetermined. The germline CDR1 and CDR2 sequences are MNHEY and SVGEGT. The CDR3 loop spans 14 amino acids. Trimming stripped 1 base from V and 7 bases from J, with 8 bases between. CDR3 region: CASSYWRLNSPLHF. In DNA, the CDR3 is TGTGCCAGCAGTTACTGGCGACTGAATTCACCCCTCCACTTT.